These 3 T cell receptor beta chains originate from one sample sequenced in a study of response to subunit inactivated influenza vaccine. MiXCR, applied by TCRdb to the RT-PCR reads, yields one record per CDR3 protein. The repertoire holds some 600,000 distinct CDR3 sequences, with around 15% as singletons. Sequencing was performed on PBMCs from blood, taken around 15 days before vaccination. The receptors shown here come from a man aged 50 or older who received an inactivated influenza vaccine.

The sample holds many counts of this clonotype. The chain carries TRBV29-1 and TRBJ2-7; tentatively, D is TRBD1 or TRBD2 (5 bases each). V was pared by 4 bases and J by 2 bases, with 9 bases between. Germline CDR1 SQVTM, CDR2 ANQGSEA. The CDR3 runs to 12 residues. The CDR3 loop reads CSVGGVAYEQYF. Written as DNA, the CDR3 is TGCAGCGTTGGAGGGGTAGCCTACGAGCAGTACTTC.

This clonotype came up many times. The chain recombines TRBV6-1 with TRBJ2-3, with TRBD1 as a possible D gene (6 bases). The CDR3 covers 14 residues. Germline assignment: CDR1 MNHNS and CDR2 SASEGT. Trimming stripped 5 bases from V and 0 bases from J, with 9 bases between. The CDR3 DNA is TGTGCCAGCAGTCCGGACAGTAGCACAGATACGCAGTATTTT. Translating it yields CASSPDSSTDTQYF.

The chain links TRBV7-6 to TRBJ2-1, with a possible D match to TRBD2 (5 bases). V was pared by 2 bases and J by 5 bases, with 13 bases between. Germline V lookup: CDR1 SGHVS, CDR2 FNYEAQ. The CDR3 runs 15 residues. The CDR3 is CASSLTSTGNNEQFF. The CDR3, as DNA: TGTGCCAGCAGCTTAACATCCACGGGAAACAATGAGCAGTTCTTC.